This TCR beta chain was profiled in a study of identical twins. Germline V gene data show CDR1 as SGHRS and CDR2 as YFSETQ. The length of the CDR3 is 14 residues. V was clipped by 0 bases and J by 9 bases; unmatched bases: 6. This clonotype was seen a handful of times. Healthy Caucasians, and only they, were the donors. Via MiXCR, TCRdb re-called the 5' RACE reads, giving one row per CDR3 protein. The sample contains roughly 200,000 distinct CDR3 sequences, less than 20% of which appear only once. The sample was also reused in another study, on T cells expressing NK-cell markers.

The chain recombines TRBV5-1 with TRBJ2-1, with 7 bases identical to TRBD1. The specimen sequenced was CD8+ T cells sorted from blood. The source of this sequence is a woman under 30 in good health. CDR3 in amino acids: CASSLARGSGEQFF. In nucleotides, the CDR3 is TGCGCCAGCAGCTTGGCCAGGGGGTCGGGTGAGCAGTTCTTC.